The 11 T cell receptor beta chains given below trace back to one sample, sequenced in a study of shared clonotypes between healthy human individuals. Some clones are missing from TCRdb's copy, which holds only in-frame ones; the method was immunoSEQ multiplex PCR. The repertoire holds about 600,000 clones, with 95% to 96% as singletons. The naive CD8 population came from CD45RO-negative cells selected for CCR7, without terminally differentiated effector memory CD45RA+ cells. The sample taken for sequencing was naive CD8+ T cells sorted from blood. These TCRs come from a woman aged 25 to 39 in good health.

The CDR3 sequence is CASSLADGGQDGYTF. For the CDR3, the DNA is TGTGCCAGCAGCTTGGCGGATGGGGGGCAGGATGGCTACACCTTC. The J gene is TRBJ1-2, the V gene TRBV5-4, with D possibly TRBD1 on 6 matching bases. The CDR3 totals 15 residues. Deletions cut 0 bases from V and 6 bases from J, with 15 bases between. Germline CDR1 is SGHNT and CDR2 is YYREEE (reference sequence).

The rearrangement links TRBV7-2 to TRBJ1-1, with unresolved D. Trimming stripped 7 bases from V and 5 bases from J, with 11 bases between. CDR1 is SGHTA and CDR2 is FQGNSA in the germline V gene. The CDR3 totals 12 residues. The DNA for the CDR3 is TGTGCCAGCAAGGCAGGAAGGACTGAAGCTTTCTTT. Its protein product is CASKAGRTEAFF.

CDR3 loop: CASSPPGTPNTGELFF. For the CDR3, the DNA is TGTGCCAGCAGCCCCCCCGGGACACCGAACACCGGGGAGCTGTTTTTT. This rearrangement joins TRBV5-4 to TRBJ2-2, with a possible D match to TRBD1 (6 bases). This CDR3 spans 16 amino acids. V lost 4 bases and J 0 bases, leaving 13 bases between the germline ends. Germline CDR1 reads SGHNT; CDR2 reads YYREEE (reference sequence).

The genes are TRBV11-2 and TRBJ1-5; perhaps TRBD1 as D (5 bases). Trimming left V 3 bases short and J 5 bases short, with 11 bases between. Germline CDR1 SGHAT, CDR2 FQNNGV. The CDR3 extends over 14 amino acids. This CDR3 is CASSFDRNHQPQHF. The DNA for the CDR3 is TGTGCCAGCAGCTTCGACAGAAACCATCAGCCCCAGCATTTT.

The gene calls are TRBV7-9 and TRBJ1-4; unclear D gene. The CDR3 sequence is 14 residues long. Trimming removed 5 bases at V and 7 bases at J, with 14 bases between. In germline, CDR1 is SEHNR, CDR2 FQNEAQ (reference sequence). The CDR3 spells CASSKTGSSEKLFF. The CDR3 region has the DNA TGTGCCAGCAGCAAGACCGGATCGTCTGAAAAACTGTTTTTT.

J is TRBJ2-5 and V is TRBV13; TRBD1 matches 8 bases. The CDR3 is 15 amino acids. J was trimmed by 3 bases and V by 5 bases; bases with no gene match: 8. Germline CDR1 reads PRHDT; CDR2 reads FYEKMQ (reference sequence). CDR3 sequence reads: CASSPTQGAEETQYF. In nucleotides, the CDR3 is TGTGCCAGCAGCCCCACGCAGGGGGCCGAAGAGACCCAGTACTTC.

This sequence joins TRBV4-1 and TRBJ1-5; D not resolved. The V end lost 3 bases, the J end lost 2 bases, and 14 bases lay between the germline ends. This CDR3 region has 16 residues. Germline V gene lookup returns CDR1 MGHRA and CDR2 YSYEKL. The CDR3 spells CASSHTEGSGNQPQHF. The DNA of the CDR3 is TGCGCCAGCAGCCATACAGAGGGCTCAGGCAATCAGCCCCAGCATTTT.

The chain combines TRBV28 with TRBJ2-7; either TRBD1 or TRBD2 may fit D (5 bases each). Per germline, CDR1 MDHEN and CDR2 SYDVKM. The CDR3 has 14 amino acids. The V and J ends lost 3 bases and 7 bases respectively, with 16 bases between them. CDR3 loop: CASSFQVGVREQYF. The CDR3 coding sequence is TGTGCCAGCAGTTTTCAAGTGGGGGTTCGGGAGCAGTACTTC.

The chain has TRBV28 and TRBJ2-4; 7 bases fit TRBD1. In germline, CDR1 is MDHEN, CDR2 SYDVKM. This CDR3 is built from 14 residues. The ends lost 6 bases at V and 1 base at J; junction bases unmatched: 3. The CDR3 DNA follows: TGTGCCAGCAGAGAACAGGGGGCCAAAAACATTCAGTACTTC. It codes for CASREQGAKNIQYF.

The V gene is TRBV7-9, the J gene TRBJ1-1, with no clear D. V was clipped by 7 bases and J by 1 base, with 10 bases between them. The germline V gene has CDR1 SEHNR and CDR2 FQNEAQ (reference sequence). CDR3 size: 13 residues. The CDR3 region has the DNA TGTGCCAGCACCGAGGGCCGGAACACTGAAGCTTTCTTT. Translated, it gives CASTEGRNTEAFF.

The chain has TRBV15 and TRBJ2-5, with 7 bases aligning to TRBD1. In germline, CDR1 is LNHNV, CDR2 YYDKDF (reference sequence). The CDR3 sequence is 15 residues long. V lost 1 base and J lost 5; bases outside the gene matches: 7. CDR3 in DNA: TGTGCCACCAGCAGAGCCGGGACAGTTGGGGAGACCCAGTACTTC. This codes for CATSRAGTVGETQYF.